This T cell receptor (beta chain) came from a study of OX40 agonist ivuxolimab in advanced cancers. Study background: Subjects had a mean age of about 60 years, with a range of 23 to 79; less than 90% were male. General study results and limits: Dose levels from 0.1 to 3.0 mg/kg saw CD4+ and CD8+ blood T cells expand clonally by week 6. Nonresponders, in some cases, also had low normalized T-cell clonal expansion.

Note on this clone: What it recognizes is unknown.

Generated by immunoSEQ multiplex PCR, the TCRdb table keeps only in-frame clones and is missing some. The sample consists of some 77,000 clones, 80% to 90% of them appearing once. The CDR3 spans 16 residues. V dropped 3 bases and J dropped 2 bases, with 15 bases sitting between them. CDR1 is LNHNV and CDR2 is YYDKDF in the germline V gene (reference sequence). The chain employs TRBV15 and TRBJ2-3; possibly TRBD1 for D (6 bases). This TCR was recovered from an adult with an advanced solid tumor such as melanoma, head and neck, liver or kidney cancer. This material consisted of CD4+ or CD8+ T cells sorted from blood, taken in a trial of the OX40 agonist ivuxolimab. DNA of the CDR3: TGTGCCACCAGCAGTAATTTGGACAGAGACACAGATACGCAGTATTTT. It translates to CATSSNLDRDTDTQYF.